This is a list of T cell receptor beta chains from one sample in a study of beta chain features in type 1 diabetes. Profiled with immunoSEQ multiplex PCR; TCRdb holds only in-frame clones, not every one. Of 300,000 to 450,000 clones listed, around 12% are singletons. Sequencing was carried out using naive CD4+ T cells from blood. The receptors were sampled from a woman aged 18-29 years with type 1 diabetes. Each CDR3 is given with its conserved first and last residue. Each record gives: J gene, V gene, D gene, clone size, CDR3 protein, CDR3 DNA. D genes are given only for firm matches. Size values are once, few and many counts, or a class for expanded clones, and some rows have none.

J gene: TRBJ2-7
V gene: TRBV5-1
D gene: TRBD2
clone size: few
CDR3 protein: CASSLARGAGALYEQYF
CDR3 DNA: TGCGCCAGCAGCTTGGCCCGTGGGGCGGGAGCATTGTACGAGCAGTACTTC

J gene: TRBJ2-7
V gene: TRBV7-2
D gene: .
clone size: .
CDR3 protein: CASSTAYEQYF
CDR3 DNA: TGTGCCAGCAGCACTGCCTACGAGCAGTACTTC

J gene: TRBJ2-1
V gene: TRBV19
D gene: .
clone size: few
CDR3 protein: CASSFLDGALFF
CDR3 DNA: TGTGCCAGTAGTTTCTTAGATGGGGCATTGTTCTTC

J gene: TRBJ1-1
V gene: TRBV15
D gene: .
clone size: .
CDR3 protein: CATSRDNRIRLGAFF
CDR3 DNA: TGTGCCACCAGCAGAGATAACAGAATACGTCTGGGAGCTTTCTTT

J gene: TRBJ2-3
V gene: TRBV5-1
D gene: TRBD2
clone size: few
CDR3 protein: CASSLAGGTDTQYF
CDR3 DNA: TGCGCCAGCAGCTTGGCCGGGGGGACAGATACGCAGTATTTT

J gene: TRBJ2-1
V gene: TRBV9
D gene: .
clone size: few
CDR3 protein: CASSALPGTSNEQFF
CDR3 DNA: TGTGCCAGCAGCGCTCTTCCCGGGACTTCGAATGAGCAGTTCTTC

J gene: TRBJ2-3
V gene: TRBV5-1
D gene: .
clone size: .
CDR3 protein: CASSLSTGVSTDTQYF
CDR3 DNA: TGCGCCAGCAGCTTATCGACAGGAGTTAGCACAGATACGCAGTATTTT

J gene: TRBJ1-6
V gene: TRBV7-2
D gene: .
clone size: .
CDR3 protein: CASSSPEVNSPLHF
CDR3 DNA: TGTGCCAGCAGCTCCCCGGAGGTTAATTCACCCCTCCACTTT

J gene: TRBJ2-5
V gene: TRBV7-2
D gene: TRBD2
clone size: few
CDR3 protein: CASSTTSGRETQYF
CDR3 DNA: TGTGCCAGCAGCACGACTAGCGGGAGAGAGACCCAGTACTTC

J gene: TRBJ2-3
V gene: TRBV29-1
D gene: .
clone size: .
CDR3 protein: CSVGGGAAGAGDTQYF
CDR3 DNA: TGCAGCGTTGGAGGGGGTGCGGCGGGGGCGGGGGATACGCAGTATTTT

J gene: TRBJ2-1
V gene: TRBV27
D gene: TRBD2
clone size: .
CDR3 protein: CASSLFRRREGPNEQFF
CDR3 DNA: TGTGCCAGCAGTTTATTCCGCCGGCGGGAGGGCCCCAATGAGCAGTTCTTC

J gene: TRBJ1-2
V gene: TRBV4-3
D gene: TRBD1
clone size: few
CDR3 protein: CASSPSRTGVTSYTF
CDR3 DNA: TGCGCCAGCAGCCCCTCCAGGACAGGCGTGACGAGCTACACCTTC

J gene: TRBJ1-5
V gene: TRBV7-2
D gene: TRBD1
clone size: .
CDR3 protein: CASSLATGANQPQHF
CDR3 DNA: TGTGCCAGCAGCTTAGCAACAGGGGCCAATCAGCCCCAGCATTTT

J gene: TRBJ1-4
V gene: TRBV6-5
D gene: .
clone size: .
CDR3 protein: CASSLRRGAREKLFF
CDR3 DNA: TGTGCCAGCAGTTTGCGGCGTGGGGCCAGGGAAAAACTGTTTTTT

J gene: TRBJ2-7
V gene: TRBV5-1
D gene: TRBD1
clone size: few
CDR3 protein: CASSPGDRGRYEQYF
CDR3 DNA: TGCGCCAGCAGCCCGGGGGACAGGGGGCGTTACGAGCAGTACTTC

J gene: TRBJ1-1
V gene: TRBV5-1
D gene: .
clone size: once
CDR3 protein: CASSLGGSANTEAFF
CDR3 DNA: TGCGCCAGCAGCTTGGGGGGCTCGGCGAACACTGAAGCTTTCTTT

J gene: TRBJ1-3
V gene: TRBV5-6
D gene: .
clone size: .
CDR3 protein: CASSSWRLNTIYF
CDR3 DNA: TGTGCCAGCAGCTCGTGGAGGCTAAACACCATATATTTT

J gene: TRBJ2-7
V gene: TRBV19
D gene: .
clone size: few
CDR3 protein: CASTAGRSYEQYF
CDR3 DNA: TGTGCCAGTACTGCGGGACGGAGCTACGAGCAGTACTTC

J gene: TRBJ2-3
V gene: TRBV4-3
D gene: TRBD2
clone size: .
CDR3 protein: CASSLRTSGETDTQYF
CDR3 DNA: TGCGCCAGCAGCCTCCGGACTAGCGGGGAAACAGATACGCAGTATTTT

J gene: TRBJ2-2
V gene: TRBV5-1
D gene: TRBD1
clone size: .
CDR3 protein: CASSLFKGAEAGELFF
CDR3 DNA: TGCGCCAGCAGCTTGTTCAAGGGGGCAGAGGCCGGGGAGCTGTTTTTT

J gene: TRBJ2-2
V gene: TRBV7-9
D gene: TRBD1
clone size: .
CDR3 protein: CASSLNRQGAIGELFF
CDR3 DNA: TGTGCCAGCAGCCTGAACAGACAGGGGGCCATCGGGGAGCTGTTTTTT

J gene: TRBJ2-5
V gene: TRBV28
D gene: .
clone size: few
CDR3 protein: CASSLSQRQETQYF
CDR3 DNA: TGTGCCAGCAGTTTATCCCAGCGCCAAGAGACCCAGTACTTC

J gene: TRBJ2-2
V gene: TRBV5-1
D gene: .
clone size: .
CDR3 protein: CASSLEHRDTGELFF
CDR3 DNA: TGCGCCAGCAGCTTGGAGCACAGGGACACCGGGGAGCTGTTTTTT

J gene: TRBJ2-3
V gene: TRBV9
D gene: TRBD2
clone size: few
CDR3 protein: CASSVRLAGVDTQYF
CDR3 DNA: TGTGCCAGCAGCGTACGACTAGCGGGAGTAGATACGCAGTATTTT

J gene: TRBJ1-2
V gene: TRBV9
D gene: TRBD1
clone size: .
CDR3 protein: CASSPQDRGYGYTF
CDR3 DNA: TGTGCCAGCAGCCCACAAGACAGGGGCTATGGCTACACCTTC